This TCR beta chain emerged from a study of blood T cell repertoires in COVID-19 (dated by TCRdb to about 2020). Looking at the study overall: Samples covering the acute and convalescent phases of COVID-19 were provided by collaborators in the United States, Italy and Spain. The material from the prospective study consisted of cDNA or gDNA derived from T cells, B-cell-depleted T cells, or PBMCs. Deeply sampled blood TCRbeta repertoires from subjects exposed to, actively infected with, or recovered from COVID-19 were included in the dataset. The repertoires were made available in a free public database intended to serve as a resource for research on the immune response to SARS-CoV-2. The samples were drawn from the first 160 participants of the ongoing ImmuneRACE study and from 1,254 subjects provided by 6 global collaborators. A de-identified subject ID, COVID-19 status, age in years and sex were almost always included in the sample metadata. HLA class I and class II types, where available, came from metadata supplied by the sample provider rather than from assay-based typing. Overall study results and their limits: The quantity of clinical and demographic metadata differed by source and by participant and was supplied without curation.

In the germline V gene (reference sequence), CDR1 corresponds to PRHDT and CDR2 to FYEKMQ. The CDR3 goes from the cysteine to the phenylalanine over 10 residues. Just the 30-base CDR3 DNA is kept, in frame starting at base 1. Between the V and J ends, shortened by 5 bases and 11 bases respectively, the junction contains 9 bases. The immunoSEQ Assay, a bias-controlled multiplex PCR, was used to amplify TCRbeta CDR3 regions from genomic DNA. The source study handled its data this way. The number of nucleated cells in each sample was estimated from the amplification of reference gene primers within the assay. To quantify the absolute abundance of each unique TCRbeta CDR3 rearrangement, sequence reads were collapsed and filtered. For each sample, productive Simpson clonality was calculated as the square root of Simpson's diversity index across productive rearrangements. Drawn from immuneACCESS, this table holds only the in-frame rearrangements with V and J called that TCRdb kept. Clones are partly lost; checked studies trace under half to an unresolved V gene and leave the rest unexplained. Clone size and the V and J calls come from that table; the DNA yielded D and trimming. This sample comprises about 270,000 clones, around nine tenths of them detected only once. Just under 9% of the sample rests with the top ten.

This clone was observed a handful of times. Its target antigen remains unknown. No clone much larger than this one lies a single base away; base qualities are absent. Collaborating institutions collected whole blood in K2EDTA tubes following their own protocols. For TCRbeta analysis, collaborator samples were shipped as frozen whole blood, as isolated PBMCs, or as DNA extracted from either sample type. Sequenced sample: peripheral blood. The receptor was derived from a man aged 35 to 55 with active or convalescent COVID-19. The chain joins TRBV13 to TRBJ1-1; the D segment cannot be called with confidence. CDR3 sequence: CASSPSWAFF. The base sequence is TGTGCCAGCAGCCCTAGCTGGGCTTTCTTT.